Below are 8 T cell receptor beta chains sequenced from a single sample in a study of T cell changes during pregnancy in multiple sclerosis. Clones were read by immunoSEQ multiplex PCR, and TCRdb kept only the in-frame ones, dropping some. In the table there are about 42,000 clones, around 90% of which are singletons. The specimen was CD4+ T cells from peripheral blood mononuclear cells, collected after pregnancy. The receptor set was obtained from a female donor with multiple sclerosis, enrolled in a pregnancy study.

The V call is TRBV6-5, the J call TRBJ1-1; D gene unclear. V was trimmed by 2 bases and J by 2 bases, leaving 6 bases between them. CDR1 and CDR2 (germline): MNHEY, SVGAGI. The CDR3 contains 13 residues. CDR3 in amino acids: CASSYGQNTEAFF. In nucleotides, the CDR3 is TGTGCCAGCAGTTACGGGCAAAACACTGAAGCTTTCTTT.

The chain carries TRBV5-5 and TRBJ2-5; perhaps TRBD2 as D (5 bases). Trimming took 2 bases from V and 4 from J, leaving 6 bases between them. The length of the CDR3 is 12 residues. In germline, CDR1 is SGHKS, CDR2 YYEKEE (reference sequence). The CDR3 nucleotides read TGTGCCAGCAGCTTTGGGAGAGAGACCCAGTACTTC. This sequence encodes CASSFGRETQYF. Together with reference TRBV5-5 and TRBJ2-5, the CDR3 gives the full variable domain: DAGVTQSPTHLIKTRGQQVTLRCSPISGHKSVSWYQQVLGQGPQFIFQYYEKEERGRGNFPDRFSARQFPNYSSELNVNALLLGDSALYLCASSFGRETQYFGPGTRLLVL.

This chain uses TRBV13 with TRBJ1-1; D gene unclear. Germline loops: CDR1 PRHDT, CDR2 FYEKMQ (reference sequence). The V gene lost 6 bases and the J gene lost 1 base, with 12 bases spanning the gap. This CDR3 has 14 residues. The CDR3 here is CASRGSGGNTEAFF. The CDR3 DNA reads TGTGCCAGCAGGGGTTCGGGAGGGAACACTGAAGCTTTCTTT.

The rearrangement joins TRBV7-9 to TRBJ2-3, with 7 bases aligning to TRBD1. The CDR3 loop spans 17 amino acids. Trimming cost V 3 bases and J 1 base; bases outside gene matches: 10. The germline CDR1 and CDR2 sequences are SEHNR and FQNEAQ (reference sequence). The CDR3 DNA is TGTGCCAGCAGCTTGGGACAGCCCCTCATACGCACAGATACGCAGTATTTT. Amino acid sequence: CASSLGQPLIRTDTQYF.

The chain employs TRBV5-1 and TRBJ2-3, with D tentatively TRBD2 (6 bases). The CDR3 has 13 residues. Germline V gene data show CDR1 as SGHRS and CDR2 as YFSETQ. V lost 0 bases to trimming and J lost 6 bases, with 8 bases between them. CDR3 nucleotides: TGCGCCAGCAGCTTGGGGGGGAGGGATACGCAGTATTTT. It specifies CASSLGGRDTQYF.

The CDR3 spells CASRADRGIGQPQHF. DNA for the CDR3: TGTGCCAGTAGGGCGGATAGGGGGATCGGTCAGCCCCAGCATTTT. V and J are TRBV19 and TRBJ1-5; TRBD1 might be the D (6 bases). The CDR3 is made up of 15 amino acids. Germline CDR1 LNHDA, CDR2 SQIVND (reference sequence). V dropped 6 bases and J dropped 6 bases, with 18 bases sitting between them.

This CDR3 reads CASSLSSGAEAFF. The CDR3 region has the DNA TGTGCCAGCTCACTGAGTTCAGGGGCTGAAGCTTTCTTT. V gene TRBV18 combines with J gene TRBJ1-1; perhaps TRBD1 as D (6 bases). The CDR3 runs to 13 residues. The V gene lost 4 bases and the J gene lost 6 bases, with 12 bases spanning the gap. Per germline, CDR1 KGHSH and CDR2 LQKENI.

The CDR3 here is CASSSPSTGGTDTQYF. DNA of the CDR3: TGTGCCAGCAGTTCCCCCTCTACAGGGGGCACAGATACGCAGTATTTT. V is TRBV28 and J is TRBJ2-3, with 7 bases fitting TRBD1. CDR3 length: 16 amino acids. The germline CDR1 and CDR2 sequences are MDHEN and SYDVKM. J was trimmed by 1 base and V by 4 bases; bases with no gene match: 8.